This passage covers 10 T cell receptor beta chains from one sample sequenced in a study of T cells in Graves' hyperthyroidism and ophthalmopathy. Amplified TCR beta CDR3 regions derived from RNA transcripts. In the first-round RT-PCR of the TCR CDR3, the HTBI primer set was used. TCRdb reprocessed the multiplex PCR reads via MiXCR and lists one record per CDR3 protein. The data contain roughly 400,000 distinct CDR3 sequences, over 13% of them singletons. The specimen was blood. These TCRs come from a man aged 45-65 years with Graves' ophthalmopathy.

This clonotype was detected a few times. V gene TRBV19 combines with J gene TRBJ2-7, with 8 positions matching TRBD1. Trimming cost V 4 bases and J 3 bases; bases outside gene matches: 8. There are 15 residues in the CDR3. Germline CDR1 reads LNHDA; CDR2 reads SQIVND (reference sequence). This CDR3 is CASSNQGARGYEQYF. The CDR3 DNA reads as TGTGCCAGTAGTAACCAGGGGGCGCGGGGCTACGAGCAGTACTTC.

This clonotype was picked up many times. The chain carries TRBV30 and TRBJ2-3; the D is unclear. Germline V gene lookup returns CDR1 GTSNPN and CDR2 SVGIG (reference sequence). This CDR3 contains 13 residues. Trimming removed 3 bases at V and 2 bases at J, with 9 bases between. The CDR3 DNA reads TGTGCCTGGAGCCTTCAGTCCACAGATACGCAGTATTTT. Encoded protein: CAWSLQSTDTQYF.

This clonotype was seen ten or more times. This rearrangement joins TRBV5-4 to TRBJ1-4; maybe TRBD1 (6 bases). The CDR3 length is 14 residues. V was clipped by 4 bases and J by 5 bases, with 12 bases between them. Germline assignment: CDR1 SGHNT and CDR2 YYREEE (reference sequence). This chain's CDR3 is CASSQTGLNEKLFF. The CDR3 region has the DNA TGTGCCAGCAGCCAAACAGGGTTAAATGAAAAACTGTTTTTT. Filled out from reference TRBV5-4 and TRBJ1-4, the complete variable domain reads ETGVTQSPTHLIKTRGQQVTLRCSSQSGHNTVSWYQQALGQGPQFIFQYYREEENGRGNFPPRFSGLQFPNYSSELNVNALELDDSALYLCASSQTGLNEKLFFGSGTQLSVL.

In its sample, this clonotype was seen once. This sequence may be a read error, since a much larger clone differs from it by one base. The V call is TRBV19, the J call TRBJ2-3; tentatively, D is TRBD2 (5 bases). This CDR3 comprises 18 residues. Trimming shortened V by 5 bases and J by 1 base, and 22 bases separated the two germline ends. Germline CDR1 and CDR2: LNHDA and SQIVND (reference sequence). The CDR3 sequence: CASSYSESIGVGTDTQYF. CDR3 nucleotide sequence: TGTGCCAGTAGTTATAGCGAATCGATCGGGGTGGGCACAGATACGCAGTATTTT. Complete variable domain (other parts from reference TRBV19 and TRBJ2-3): DGGITQSPKYLFRKEGQNVTLSCEQNLNHDAMYWYRQDPGQGLRLIYYSQIVNDFQKGDIAEGYSVSREKKESFPLTVTSAQKNPTAFYLCASSYSESIGVGTDTQYFGPGTRLTVL.

This chain links TRBV28 with TRBJ2-1; 8 nucleotides line up with TRBD1. The J segment lost 8 bases and the V segment lost 4 bases, leaving 10 bases of the junction unmatched. CDR1 and CDR2 (germline): MDHEN, SYDVKM. The CDR3 has 15 residues. DNA for the CDR3: TGTGCCAGCAGTTACCACGGGACAGGTCTCCATGAGCAGTTCTTC. Amino acid sequence: CASSYHGTGLHEQFF.

This clonotype was counted ten times or more. The V and J genes are TRBV28 and TRBJ2-7; 12 bases agree with TRBD2. V was clipped by 5 bases and J by 7 bases; unmatched bases: 15. The CDR3 consists of 17 residues. The germline gives CDR1 MDHEN, CDR2 SYDVKM. The CDR3 nucleotides are TGTGCCAGCAGTCCACCCCGACTAGCGGGAGTGGGTGGGGAGCAGTACTTC. Its translation: CASSPPRLAGVGGEQYF.

This clonotype was recorded many times. This chain uses TRBV28 with TRBJ1-2; 8 bases agree with TRBD1. This CDR3 has 14 residues. From germline, CDR1 is MDHEN and CDR2 SYDVKM. V lost 7 bases to trimming and J lost 4 bases; unmatched junction nucleotides: 8. In DNA form, the CDR3 reads TGTGCCAGCATCACGGCTACAGGGGGCTATGGCTACACCTTC. Amino acid sequence: CASITATGGYGYTF.

This clonotype appeared many times. This chain links TRBV19 with TRBJ1-1; D possibly corresponds to TRBD1 (6 bases). Germline CDR1 reads LNHDA; CDR2 reads SQIVND (reference sequence). The CDR3 spans 13 residues. Trimming removed 4 bases from V and 8 bases from J, with 14 bases in between. CDR3 nucleotides: TGTGCCAGTAGTAGGGAACAGGGAGCAGAAGCTTTCTTT. The encoded protein is CASSREQGAEAFF.

This clonotype showed up many times. V and J are TRBV11-1 and TRBJ2-1, with 10 bases that match TRBD2. Germline trimming cut 5 bases from V and 3 bases from J; bases unmatched to any gene: 4. The CDR3 runs 15 residues. Germline V gene lookup returns CDR1 SGHAT and CDR2 FQDESV (reference sequence). The CDR3 spells CASSTLAGVYNEQFF. The CDR3 region has the DNA TGTGCCAGCAGCACGCTAGCGGGAGTCTACAATGAGCAGTTCTTC.

This clonotype came up a few times. The chain combines TRBV4-1 with TRBJ2-7, with 11 bases matching TRBD2. J gave up 0 bases and V 4 bases, and 5 bases lay outside the gene matches. The CDR3 spans 16 residues. Germline lookup yields CDR1 MGHRA and CDR2 YSYEKL. This CDR3 is CASSRELAGVSYEQYF. The CDR3 nucleotides are TGCGCCAGCAGCCGAGAACTAGCGGGGGTCTCCTACGAGCAGTACTTC.